This record looks at one TCR beta chain sequence and its context. This sample was included in a study of blood T cell repertoires in COVID-19. Looked up from germline, CDR1 is KGHSH and CDR2 is LQKENI. Deletions cut 3 bases from V and 2 bases from J, with 22 bases between. This CDR3 is 18 amino acids long. Sequencing used immunoSEQ multiplex PCR; TCRdb keeps in-frame clones, though not all of them. The data hold fewer than 250,000 clones, with roughly 79% observed a single time. This TCR derives from a woman aged 80 or over with acute or convalescent COVID-19. The rearrangement joins TRBV18 to TRBJ1-1; D remains ambiguous. The material sequenced was peripheral blood. The CDR3 loop reads CASSPTGGLYSLNTEAFF. The CDR3 DNA is TGTGCCAGCTCACCCACGGGCGGACTTTACTCCCTAAACACTGAAGCTTTCTTT.